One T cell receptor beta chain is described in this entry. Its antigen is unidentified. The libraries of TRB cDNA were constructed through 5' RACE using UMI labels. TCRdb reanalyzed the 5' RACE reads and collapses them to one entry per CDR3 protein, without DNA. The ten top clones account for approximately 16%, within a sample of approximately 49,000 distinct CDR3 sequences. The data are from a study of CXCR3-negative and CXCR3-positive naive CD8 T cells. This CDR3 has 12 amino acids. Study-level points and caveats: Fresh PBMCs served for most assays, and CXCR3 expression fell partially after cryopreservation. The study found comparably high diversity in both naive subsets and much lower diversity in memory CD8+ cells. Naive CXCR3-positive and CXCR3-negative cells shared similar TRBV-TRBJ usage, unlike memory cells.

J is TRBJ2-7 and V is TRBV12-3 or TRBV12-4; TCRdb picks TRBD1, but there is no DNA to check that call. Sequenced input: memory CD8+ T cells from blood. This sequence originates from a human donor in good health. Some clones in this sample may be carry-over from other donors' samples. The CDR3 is CASSPTVYEQYF.